The 25 T cell receptor beta chains in this list originate from one sample, sequenced in a study of cytomegalovirus exposure and HLA in healthy donors. The PCR employed 60 Vbeta primers together with 13 Jbeta primers. Assay: immunoSEQ multiplex PCR; the TCRdb copy retains only in-frame clones and omits some. The table lists some 200,000 clones, roughly 70% of them singletons. Sequencing input: PBMCs. The source is a man between 40 and 49 years old in good health and CMV-seropositive.

This rearrangement joins TRBV11-2 to TRBJ1-2; TRBD1 matches at 10 bases. V lost 4 bases to trimming and J lost 8 bases; unmatched junction nucleotides: 13. Germline CDR1 SGHAT, CDR2 FQNNGV. The CDR3 is made up of 16 amino acids. The CDR3: CASSSPRRDRGGGYTF. For the CDR3, the DNA is TGTGCCAGCAGCTCCCCACGCCGGGACAGGGGAGGAGGCTACACCTTC.

The V and J genes are TRBV9 and TRBJ2-5; D call uncertain. Germline CDR1 is SGDLS and CDR2 is YYNGEE. The CDR3 has 13 amino acids. The germline V and J ends were trimmed by 4 bases and 3 bases, with 10 bases remaining between them. CDR3: CASSSRPEETQYF. The CDR3 nucleotides read TGTGCCAGCAGCTCCCGTCCGGAAGAGACCCAGTACTTC.

This chain uses TRBV5-1 with TRBJ1-2; no firm D call. V lost 0 bases and J 7 bases, leaving 7 bases between the germline ends. Per the germline V gene, CDR1 is SGHRS and CDR2 is YFSETQ. This CDR3 spans 12 amino acids. CDR3 sequence (DNA): TGCGCCAGCAGCTTGGATGTCGGTGGCTACACCTTC. Its translation is CASSLDVGGYTF.

The J gene is TRBJ2-2, the V gene TRBV9; D call uncertain. Trimming took off 4 bases at V and 2 bases at J, with 9 bases between the two ends. This CDR3 region has 14 residues. Looked up from germline, CDR1 is SGDLS and CDR2 is YYNGEE. CDR3 sequence reads: CASSFSENTGELFF. CDR3 bases: TGTGCCAGCAGCTTTAGTGAAAACACCGGGGAGCTGTTTTTT.

This sequence joins TRBV6-5 and TRBJ2-7; 7 bases map to TRBD1. V dropped 4 bases and J dropped 2; count of bases not matched to a gene: 8. The CDR3 runs to 15 residues. Germline loops: CDR1 MNHEY, CDR2 SVGAGI. This CDR3 is CASSFTTGETYEQYF. CDR3 sequence (DNA): TGTGCCAGCAGTTTCACCACAGGGGAAACCTACGAGCAGTACTTC.

The chain combines TRBV6-5 with TRBJ1-1; a weak D match, TRBD1 (6 bases). Germline V gene data show CDR1 as MNHEY and CDR2 as SVGAGI. V was pared by 2 bases and J by 10 bases, with 14 bases between. The CDR3 runs 13 residues. In DNA, the CDR3 is TGTGCCAGCAGTTACGGGGGCAGGGCGAGAGCTTTCTTT. Translation gives CASSYGGRARAFF.

The CDR3 DNA sequence: TGTGCCAGCAGTCACACACAGGGGAAAGCTTTCTTT. This codes for CASSHTQGKAFF. The V gene is TRBV11-2, the J gene TRBJ1-1; TRBD1 matches 7 bases. V gave up 6 bases and J gave up 9 bases; unmatched junction bases: 7. Germline assignment: CDR1 SGHAT and CDR2 FQNNGV. The CDR3 runs to 12 residues.

The chain is built from TRBV13 and TRBJ2-3; D unresolved. Deletions cut 4 bases from V and 2 bases from J, with 16 bases between. CDR3 length: 16 amino acids. Germline CDR1 and CDR2: PRHDT and FYEKMQ (reference sequence). The CDR3, as DNA: TGTGCCAGCAGCTCCCCAAAATCCCCAGTCACAGATACGCAGTATTTT. Residues: CASSSPKSPVTDTQYF.

A note on this clone: Its ends do not fully match the called genes, so a read error is possible. This chain joins TRBV7-6 and TRBJ2-5; tentatively, D is TRBD2 (6 bases). The CDR3 totals 12 residues. Germline V CDR1 and CDR2: SGHVS, FNYEAQ. CDR3 in DNA: TGTGCCAGCAGCTCCTTTGCCGGGACTCAGGACTTC. Its protein product is CASSSFAGTQDF.

The V and J genes are TRBV7-2 and TRBJ1-1; 10 bases agree with TRBD1. This CDR3 spans 15 amino acids. V lost 4 bases, J lost 4 bases, and 6 bases stayed unmatched. CDR1 and CDR2 from the germline V gene are SGHTA and FQGNSA. CDR3 sequence (DNA): TGTGCCAGCAGCTCCGACAGGGGGCGCAGCACTGAAGCTTTCTTT. Its translation: CASSSDRGRSTEAFF.

This clone was counted between two and nine times. Here the CDR3 reads CASSPSYRGQREKLFF. Written as DNA, the CDR3 is TGTGCCAGCAGCCCTTCTTACAGGGGACAACGTGAAAAACTGTTTTTT. The gene calls are TRBV7-6 and TRBJ1-4; 7 bases agree with TRBD1. Losses at the gene ends were 5 bases for V and 7 bases for J; bases not matched to a gene: 13. This CDR3 contains 16 residues. The germline CDR1 and CDR2 sequences are SGHVS and FNYEAQ.

The gene calls are TRBV7-2 and TRBJ2-7, with a possible D match to TRBD1 (7 bases). The CDR3 has 13 residues. Deletions cut 5 bases from V and 4 bases from J, with 12 bases between. Germline loops: CDR1 SGHTA, CDR2 FQGNSA. The CDR3 sequence is CASSPGGLYEQYF. CDR3 coding DNA: TGTGCCAGCAGCCCAGGGGGGTTGTACGAGCAGTACTTC. The variable domain in full, with the rest retrieved from reference TRBV7-2 and TRBJ2-7, is GAGVSQSPSNKVTEKGKDVELRCDPISGHTALYWYRQSLGQGLEFLIYFQGNSAPDKSGLPSDRFSAERTGGSVSTLTIQRTQQEDSAVYLCASSPGGLYEQYFGPGTRLTVT.

The chain uses TRBV28 and TRBJ2-1; 7 nucleotides agree with TRBD1. From germline, CDR1 is MDHEN and CDR2 SYDVKM. Trimming took 5 bases from V and 6 from J; bases not matched to a gene: 7. CDR3 length equals 14 residues. CDR3 nucleotides: TGTGCCAGCAGTACCCGGACAGGTATCAATGAGCAGTTCTTC. As protein: CASSTRTGINEQFF.

Regarding this clone: At the DNA level, this CDR3 is encoded by other sequences in the same sample as well. The CDR3 DNA follows: TGCGCCAGCAGCATAGGACAGGGAAGCTCCTACAATGAGCAGTTCTTC. The encoded protein is CASSIGQGSSYNEQFF. This chain links TRBV5-1 with TRBJ2-1; 8 positions agree with TRBD1. After removal of 4 bases from V and 0 bases from J, the junction contained 6 bases not matched to a gene. The CDR3 is made up of 16 amino acids. CDR1 and CDR2 from the germline V gene are SGHRS and YFSETQ.

The V and J genes are TRBV7-9 and TRBJ2-5, with D tentatively TRBD1 (6 bases). CDR1 SEHNR and CDR2 FQNEAQ come from the germline V gene (reference sequence). Trimming removed 2 bases from V and 5 bases from J, with 9 bases in between. The CDR3 covers 13 residues. The CDR3: CASSLRGLETQYF. As DNA, the CDR3 is TGTGCCAGCAGCTTAAGGGGGTTGGAGACCCAGTACTTC. Full variable domain (missing parts from reference TRBV7-9 and TRBJ2-5): DTGVSQNPRHKITKRGQNVTFRCDPISEHNRLYWYRQTLGQGPEFLTYFQNEAQLEKSRLLSDRFSAERPKGSFSTLEIQRTEQGDSAMYLCASSLRGLETQYFGPGTRLLVL.

The chain combines TRBV2 with TRBJ2-7; 7 positions agree with TRBD1. CDR1 and CDR2 (germline): SNHLY, FYNNEI. This CDR3 comprises 17 residues. V dropped 3 bases and J dropped 7; count of bases not matched to a gene: 18. The CDR3 reads CASSDGGSRGRRREQYF. The CDR3, as DNA: TGTGCCAGCAGTGATGGGGGCTCGAGGGGGCGAAGGCGGGAGCAGTACTTC.

This chain joins TRBV19 and TRBJ1-4; 8 nucleotides agree with TRBD1. Germline trimming cut 5 bases from V and 8 bases from J; bases unmatched to any gene: 10. This CDR3 is 15 amino acids long. Per germline, CDR1 LNHDA and CDR2 SQIVND (reference sequence). CDR3 nucleotides: TGTGCCAGTAGTTCCCGGACAGGGCGTTTCGAAAAACTGTTTTTT. It codes for CASSSRTGRFEKLFF.

The genes are TRBV10-1 and TRBJ2-3, with 7 positions matching TRBD2. Trimming cost V 8 bases and J 2 bases; bases outside gene matches: 4. The CDR3 length is 13 residues. Germline values: CDR1 WNHNN, CDR2 SYGVQD (reference sequence). In DNA form, the CDR3 reads TGCGCCAGCCTAGCGGACCTCACAGATACGCAGTATTTT. Encoded protein: CASLADLTDTQYF.

The chain uses TRBV18 and TRBJ2-7, with 9 nucleotides matching TRBD1. Germline CDR1 and CDR2: KGHSH and LQKENI. This CDR3 spans 16 amino acids. V dropped 4 bases and J dropped 7; count of bases not matched to a gene: 14. The CDR3 here is CASSLMRGQGLGEQYF. The DNA for the CDR3 is TGTGCCAGCTCACTCATGAGGGGACAGGGCCTCGGAGAGCAGTACTTC.

The chain joins TRBV5-1 to TRBJ1-5; D is undetermined. The V end was cut by 3 bases, the J end by 3 bases, with 7 bases between. CDR1 SGHRS and CDR2 YFSETQ come from the germline V gene. The CDR3 extends over 13 amino acids. The CDR3 protein is CASSSDPNQPQHF. The CDR3 DNA sequence: TGCGCCAGCAGCTCAGATCCCAATCAGCCCCAGCATTTT. Using reference TRBV5-1 and TRBJ1-5 for the parts outside the CDR3, the full variable domain is KAGVTQTPRYLIKTRGQQVTLSCSPISGHRSVSWYQQTPGQGLQFLFEYFSETQRNKGNFPGRFSGRQFSNSRSEMNVSTLELGDSALYLCASSSDPNQPQHFGDGTRLSIL.

There are a few counts of this clone. The chain employs TRBV4-3 and TRBJ2-3, with 8 positions matching TRBD2. CDR3 size: 18 residues. Germline CDR1 is LGHNA and CDR2 is YSLEER. With 0 bases clipped from V and 0 bases from J, the junction kept 8 bases outside the gene matches. In DNA, the CDR3 is TGCGCCAGCAGCCAAGATCAGGCTAGCGGGCTAAGCACAGATACGCAGTATTTT. Amino acid sequence: CASSQDQASGLSTDTQYF.

The V call is TRBV5-6, the J call TRBJ2-7; 9 nucleotides match TRBD2. Germline-derived CDR1 and CDR2 are SGHDT and YYEEEE. The CDR3 is 17 residues long. V lost 4 bases and J lost 2; bases outside the gene matches: 13. The CDR3 loop reads CASSPPMTSGDPYEQYF. In DNA form, the CDR3 reads TGTGCCAGCAGCCCCCCGATGACTAGCGGAGATCCCTACGAGCAGTACTTC.

The V and J genes are TRBV6-6 and TRBJ2-1; D not resolved. V was cut by 6 bases and J by 0 bases, with 12 bases left in between. The CDR3 spans 15 residues. CDR1 and CDR2 (germline): MNHNY, SVGAGI (reference sequence). The CDR3 sequence: CASSPLPSSYNEQFF. As DNA, the CDR3 is TGTGCCAGCAGCCCCCTACCCTCCTCCTACAATGAGCAGTTCTTC.

This clone was recorded a few times. The chain links TRBV2 to TRBJ2-2, with 12 bases fitting TRBD2. CDR3 length: 17 residues. Germline values: CDR1 SNHLY, CDR2 FYNNEI. V was pared by 3 bases and J by 3 bases, with 5 bases of the junction left unmatched. CDR3 in amino acids: CASSDSSGGAYTGELFF. The CDR3 bases are TGTGCCAGCAGTGACTCTAGCGGGGGGGCCTACACCGGGGAGCTGTTTTTT.

The chain is built from TRBV6-1 and TRBJ1-2, with D unresolved. Germline V gene data show CDR1 as MNHNS and CDR2 as SASEGT. This CDR3 region has 12 residues. The V end lost 6 bases, the J end lost 8 bases, and 13 bases lay between the germline ends. The CDR3 coding sequence is TGTGCCAGCAGGCGACTAGCAGGCGGCTACACCTTC. Translated, it gives CASRRLAGGYTF.